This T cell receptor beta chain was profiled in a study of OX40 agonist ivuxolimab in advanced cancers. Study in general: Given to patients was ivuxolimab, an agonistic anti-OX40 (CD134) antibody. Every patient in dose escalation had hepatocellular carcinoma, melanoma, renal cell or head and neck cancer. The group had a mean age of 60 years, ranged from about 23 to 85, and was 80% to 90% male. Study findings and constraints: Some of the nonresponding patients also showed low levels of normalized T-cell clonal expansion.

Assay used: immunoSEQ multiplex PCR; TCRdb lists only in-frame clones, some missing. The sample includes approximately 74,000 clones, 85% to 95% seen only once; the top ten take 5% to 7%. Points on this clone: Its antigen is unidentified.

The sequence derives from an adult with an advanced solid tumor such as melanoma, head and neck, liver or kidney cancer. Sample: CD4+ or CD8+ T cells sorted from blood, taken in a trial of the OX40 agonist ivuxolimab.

CDR3 protein: CASSLDFGDGVNTGELFF. The CDR3 DNA is TGTGCCAGCAGCTTAGATTTCGGGGACGGAGTGAACACCGGGGAGCTGTTTTTT. J is TRBJ2-2 and V is TRBV7-6, with D possibly being TRBD1 or TRBD2 (5 bases each). Trimming cost V 1 base and J 1 base, with 16 bases left between them. The V gene's germline CDR1 is SGHVS and CDR2 FNYEAQ. The CDR3 totals 18 residues.